This is a list of T cell receptor beta chains from one sample in a study of T cell repertoires in cytomegalovirus infection. Via MiXCR, TCRdb re-called the reads, giving one row per CDR3 protein. The sample yields a few hundred thousand distinct CDR3 sequences, 42% seen once. Antigens of these TCRs are unknown. Here the sequenced sample was cultured PBMCs, taken from culture after CMV antigen stimulation. These receptors all come from a human donor in good health (CMV status not recorded). Some clones in this sample may be carry-over from other donors' samples. Both conserved end residues are part of each CDR3. D genes are given only for firm matches. Where a row states a size, it is once, few, many or the class of an expanded clone; other rows omit it.

j_call | d_call | clone_size | v_call | cdr3_aa | cdr3_nt
TRBJ2-3 | TRBD2 | once | TRBV7-2 | CATASPAGVTDTQYF | TGTGCCACCGCAAGTCCAGCGGGGGTCACAGATACGCAGTATTTT
TRBJ2-7 | TRBD2 | NA | TRBV6-1 | CASMETSGYEQYF | TGTGCCAGCATGGAGACTAGCGGCTACGAGCAGTACTTC
TRBJ2-5 | NA | NA | TRBV9 | CASSFRGFKQETQYF | TGTGCCAGCAGCTTCCGGGGATTCAAACAAGAGACCCAGTACTTC
TRBJ2-7 | NA | NA | TRBV27 | CASSYSALATGASYEQYF | TGTGCCAGCAGCTACTCAGCCCTGGCTACGGGAGCATCTTACGAGCAGTACTTC
TRBJ2-4 | NA | NA | TRBV7-2 | CASLRTGAANIQYF | TGTGCCAGCTTAAGGACGGGGGCAGCAAACATTCAGTACTTC
TRBJ2-7 | TRBD2 | NA | TRBV12-3/TRBV12-4 | CASSLLGGSSEQYF | TGTGCCAGCAGTTTGCTGGGGGGGTCTTCCGAGCAGTACTTC
TRBJ2-7 | NA | NA | TRBV5-4 | CASSLEGVEEQYF | TGTGCCAGCAGCTTGGAAGGGGTGGAGGAGCAGTACTTC
TRBJ2-6 | TRBD2 | once | TRBV5-6 | CASSLDAGAGANVLTF | TGTGCCAGCAGCTTGGACGCGGGGGCTGGGGCCAACGTCCTGACTTTC
TRBJ2-3 | TRBD1 | NA | TRBV4-1 | CASSHPGGTGSDTQYF | TGCGCCAGCAGCCACCCAGGGGGGACAGGGTCAGATACGCAGTATTTT
TRBJ1-4 | NA | NA | TRBV20-1 | CSAGRDGINEKLFF | TGCAGTGCAGGAAGGGACGGTATTAATGAAAAACTGTTTTTT
TRBJ1-5 | TRBD1 | few | TRBV28 | CASSLIGGRGQGGDQPQHF | TGTGCCAGCAGTTTAATCGGTGGGAGGGGACAGGGGGGGGATCAGCCCCAGCATTTT
TRBJ1-5 | NA | NA | TRBV7-2 | CASSLGGTYEQPQHF | TGTGCCAGCAGCTTAGGAGGCACATATGAACAGCCCCAGCATTTT
TRBJ1-2 | NA | NA | TRBV6-1 | CASSRRGAEMSF | TGTGCCAGCAGCCGAAGGGGAGCGGAGATGTCCTTC
TRBJ2-2 | NA | NA | TRBV6-6 | CAVSRSRTGELFF | TGTGCCGTCAGTCGGTCAAGGACCGGGGAGCTGTTTTTT
TRBJ1-1 | NA | few | TRBV18 | CASSPRGAQNTEAFF | TGTGCCAGCTCACCACGGGGGGCCCAGAACACTGAAGCTTTCTTT
TRBJ2-5 | NA | few | TRBV28 | CASSFGTLYQETQYF | TGTGCCAGCAGTTTTGGGACATTGTACCAAGAGACCCAGTACTTC
TRBJ2-1 | TRBD2 | NA | TRBV6-2/TRBV6-3 | CASTETPRGLGFHNEQFF | TGTGCCAGCACCGAAACCCCACGGGGACTAGGGTTCCACAATGAGCAGTTCTTC
TRBJ2-3 | NA | few | TRBV7-8 | CASSLTRGTDTQYF | TGTGCCAGCAGCTTGACTAGGGGCACAGATACGCAGTATTTT
TRBJ2-2 | NA | NA | TRBV11-2 | CASTRTKNTGELFF | TGTGCCAGCACCCGGACTAAGAACACCGGGGAGCTGTTTTTT
TRBJ2-7 | TRBD2 | NA | TRBV11-3 | CASSIGSGGTDEQYF | TGTGCCAGCAGCATCGGGAGCGGGGGGACGGACGAGCAGTACTTC
TRBJ2-3 | NA | NA | TRBV20-1 | CSARTTTDTQYF | TGCAGTGCTAGAACTACCACAGATACGCAGTATTTT
TRBJ2-1 | TRBD1 | few | TRBV11-2 | CASSSRGHRAALTYNEQFF | TGTGCCAGCAGCTCCAGGGGGCATCGGGCAGCCCTAACCTACAATGAGCAGTTCTTC
TRBJ2-1 | NA | NA | TRBV18 | CASSPPLRSPLRDEQFF | TGTGCCAGCTCACCACCCTTAAGAAGCCCCTTAAGAGATGAGCAGTTCTTC
TRBJ2-1 | NA | few | TRBV6-1 | CASSENIKGEQFF | TGTGCCAGCAGTGAAAACATTAAAGGCGAGCAGTTCTTC
TRBJ2-1 | TRBD2 | NA | TRBV10-2 | CASRRLAGGPGNEQFF | TGCGCCAGCAGAAGACTAGCGGGAGGGCCGGGCAATGAGCAGTTCTTC
TRBJ2-1 | NA | NA | TRBV7-1 | CASSALGGEFF | TGTGCCAGCAGCGCACTGGGGGGTGAGTTCTTC
TRBJ2-3 | TRBD2 | NA | TRBV5-1 | CASSYLRIAGGTLGTDTQYF | TGCGCCAGCAGCTACCTGAGGATAGCGGGGGGAACCCTGGGCACAGATACGCAGTATTTT
TRBJ2-7 | TRBD2 | NA | TRBV6-6 | CASSPRSGGPYEQYF | TGTGCCAGCAGTCCCCGTAGCGGGGGCCCCTACGAGCAGTACTTC
TRBJ1-1 | NA | few | TRBV28 | CASNPYLGQMNTEAFF | TGTGCCAGCAACCCTTATCTCGGACAGATGAACACTGAAGCTTTCTTT
TRBJ1-4 | NA | NA | TRBV4-2 | CASSQARATNEKLFF | TGTGCCAGCAGCCAAGCGCGTGCAACTAATGAAAAACTGTTTTTT
TRBJ1-4 | NA | NA | TRBV27 | CASSLERGREKLFF | TGTGCCAGCAGTTTGGAAAGGGGAAGAGAAAAACTGTTTTTT
TRBJ2-7 | NA | few | TRBV27 | CASSTQGSYEQYF | TGTGCCAGCAGTACACAGGGCTCCTACGAGCAGTACTTC
TRBJ1-1 | NA | many | TRBV7-8 | CASSLEGRYTEAFF | TGTGCCAGCAGCTTAGAAGGCAGGTACACTGAAGCTTTCTTT
TRBJ1-5 | NA | few | TRBV7-2 | CASSLAGRDQPQHF | TGTGCCAGCAGCTTAGCCGGTAGAGATCAGCCCCAGCATTTT
TRBJ2-1 | TRBD2 | NA | TRBV7-6 | CASSLTIFSGRRLGNEQFF | TGTGCCAGCAGCTTGACTATTTTTAGCGGGAGAAGGTTGGGCAATGAGCAGTTCTTC
TRBJ2-1 | NA | NA | TRBV5-6 | CASSRDARQFF | TGTGCCAGCAGCCGGGACGCTAGGCAGTTCTTC
TRBJ2-5 | NA | once | TRBV5-1 | CASSLGAVSQETQYF | TGCGCCAGCAGCTTGGGCGCGGTTTCCCAAGAGACCCAGTACTTC
TRBJ1-2 | NA | many | TRBV6-1 | CASRTETPYGYTF | TGTGCCAGCAGGACAGAAACCCCTTATGGCTACACCTTC
TRBJ2-1 | TRBD2 | NA | TRBV28 | CASSPGGVSRGGTLNEQFF | TGTGCCAGCAGTCCCGGGGGGGTCAGTAGGGGCGGGACATTGAATGAGCAGTTCTTC
TRBJ1-2 | NA | NA | TRBV28 | CASSSGDRYGYTF | TGTGCCAGCAGTTCAGGGGATCGGTATGGCTACACCTTC
TRBJ1-5 | NA | few | TRBV15 | CATSRDMGTGGVQPQHF | TGTGCCACCAGCAGAGATATGGGGACCGGGGGGGTCCAGCCCCAGCATTTT
TRBJ2-5 | NA | NA | TRBV5-4 | CASSFSGAWETQYF | TGTGCCAGCAGCTTTTCGGGGGCTTGGGAGACCCAGTACTTC
TRBJ2-3 | NA | NA | TRBV6-2/TRBV6-3 | CASSYEMGGGTDTQYF | TGTGCCAGCAGTTACGAGATGGGCGGGGGCACAGATACGCAGTATTTT
TRBJ1-2 | TRBD1 | NA | TRBV20-1 | CSASGDREGYGYTF | TGCAGTGCTAGTGGGGACAGGGAGGGCTATGGCTACACCTTC
TRBJ2-5 | NA | NA | TRBV11-2 | CASLGVAQTQYF | TGTGCCAGCCTGGGCGTGGCACAGACCCAGTACTTC
TRBJ2-7 | NA | NA | TRBV4-3 | CASSRDTVRHEQYF | TGCGCCAGCAGCAGGGACACGGTGCGCCACGAGCAGTACTTC
TRBJ2-5 | NA | NA | TRBV19 | CASSILAGKKTQYF | TGTGCCAGTAGTATCCTGGCGGGGAAGAAGACCCAGTACTTC
TRBJ2-1 | TRBD2 | many | TRBV7-2 | CASSFRLASSGYNEQFF | TGTGCCAGCAGCTTCAGACTAGCCAGCAGTGGGTACAATGAGCAGTTCTTC
TRBJ2-2 | TRBD1 | few | TRBV12-5 | CASGPSKTGGIGELFF | TGTGCTAGTGGTCCATCCAAGACAGGGGGGATCGGGGAGCTGTTTTTT
TRBJ1-5 | NA | few | TRBV7-9 | CASSLVTATQHF | TGTGCCAGCAGCTTAGTGACAGCTACCCAGCATTTT
TRBJ2-3 | NA | few | TRBV11-3 | CASSDSGGSNPNTQYF | TGTGCCAGCAGCGATTCCGGGGGTTCTAACCCTAATACGCAGTATTTT
TRBJ2-7 | NA | NA | TRBV27 | CASSLGGWGPLYEQYF | TGTGCCAGCAGTTTAGGAGGCTGGGGTCCCCTGTACGAGCAGTACTTC
TRBJ1-2 | NA | many | TRBV7-6 | CASSLVPGNYGYTF | TGTGCCAGCAGCTTAGTTCCGGGGAACTATGGCTACACCTTC
TRBJ2-7 | TRBD2 | once | TRBV6-2/TRBV6-3 | CASNLGLAGGEQYF | TGTGCCAGCAATCTCGGACTAGCGGGAGGGGAGCAGTACTTC
TRBJ2-3 | TRBD2 | NA | TRBV5-4 | CASSFGMTSGRADTQYF | TGTGCCAGCAGCTTCGGTATGACTAGCGGGAGGGCTGATACGCAGTATTTT
TRBJ1-4 | NA | few | TRBV7-6 | CASSPQWGAIGEKLFF | TGTGCCAGCAGCCCTCAGTGGGGGGCGATTGGGGAAAAACTGTTTTTT
TRBJ2-5 | TRBD1 | NA | TRBV27 | CASSFEPGQGIQETQYF | TGTGCCAGCAGTTTTGAACCGGGACAGGGGATCCAAGAGACCCAGTACTTC